This TCR beta chain was profiled in a study of post-analysis software for immune sequencing data. General observations from the study: About 5 TRBV segments appeared more often in patients than in controls, and TRBV5-6, TRBV5-1 and TRBV20-1 were among these.

This CDR3 has 15 residues. V lost 4 bases and J lost 12, with 22 bases in between. Germline CDR1 reads SGHTA; CDR2 reads FQGNSA. Incorporated into the TCR beta cDNA libraries were unique molecular identifiers, which served to reduce PCR and sequencing biases. When about 1 to 11 million T cells were used, they gave approximately 530,000 cDNA molecules. One entry per CDR3 protein, called by TCRdb with MiXCR from the PCR reads. The sample yields hundreds of thousands of distinct CDR3 sequences, just under 30% seen once. As regards this clonotype: Its antigen is still unknown.

The clonotype was recovered from a girl aged 5-17 years with multiple sclerosis. The chain uses TRBV7-2 and TRBJ2-1; D is perhaps TRBD2 (6 bases). Sequenced material: blood. This CDR3 reads CASSSQGGRESGQFF. CDR3 DNA sequence: TGTGCCAGCAGCTCCCAGGGTGGTCGGGAGTCTGGGCAGTTCTTC.